This T cell receptor (beta chain) was sequenced during a study of T cells in Graves' hyperthyroidism and ophthalmopathy. Whole-study context: At the time of initial diagnosis and before any treatment, peripheral blood was collected.

Calling Graves' hyperthyroidism stable meant ophthalmopathy did not progress within 18 months. Patients aged 18 to 65 with hyperthyroidism were newly diagnosed, with duration under 2 months. Fresh 10 ml peripheral blood yielded PBMCs. Amplified regions were TCR beta CDR3 sequences from RNA transcripts. TCR CDR3 regions were first amplified by RT-PCR with HTBI primers. TCRdb independently ran MiXCR on the multiplex PCR reads; one entry per CDR3 protein. The data hold hundreds of thousands of distinct CDR3 sequences, with 38% observed a single time. Germline assignment: CDR1 SGHTA and CDR2 FQGNSA. The CDR3 runs to 13 residues. As regards this clonotype: A much larger clone differs by one base, so this may be a read error.

Sample: blood. This receptor was identified in a man aged 18 to 29 with Graves' hyperthyroidism. The gene calls are TRBV7-2 and TRBJ2-5, with D perhaps matching TRBD2 (6 bases). The CDR3 DNA reads TGTGCCAGCAGCTGGGCGGGGTTGGAGATCCAGTACTTC. It is translated as CASSWAGLEIQYF.